The rows below give T cell receptor beta chains drawn from one sample of a study of T cell clones after liver transplantation. Profiling relied on immunoSEQ multiplex PCR, and the TCRdb table lists in-frame clones only, not all of them. This repertoire shows tens of thousands of clones, roughly 80% found once; its top ten account for approximately 0.81%. This material consisted of CD4+ T cells from blood, taken 12 months after liver transplant. Receptors originate from a human patient who received a liver transplant. The graft donor may have contributed some T cells. Each CDR3 is given with its conserved first and last residue. A D gene is named only where the DNA matches it firmly. Not all rows give a size; the values are once, few, many and, for expanded clones, a class.

v_gene	d_gene	abundance	j_gene	CDR3aa	CDR3nt
TRBV5-1	.	.	TRBJ1-1	CASSEGPGGASTEAFF	TGCGCCAGCAGCGAAGGACCTGGGGGGGCGAGCACTGAAGCTTTCTTT
TRBV2	TRBD2	.	TRBJ2-1	CASSPLGEGEQFF	TGTGCCAGCAGTCCTCTGGGGGAGGGGGAGCAGTTCTTC
TRBV9	TRBD2	.	TRBJ2-3	CASSVGGGRVADTQYF	TGTGCCAGCAGCGTAGGAGGCGGGAGGGTGGCAGATACGCAGTATTTT
TRBV4-1	.	.	TRBJ1-4	CASSQVGVGKDEKLFF	TGCGCCAGCAGCCAAGTGGGGGTAGGAAAGGATGAAAAACTGTTTTTT
TRBV5-1	TRBD1	.	TRBJ2-3	CASSLTGATADTQYF	TGCGCCAGCAGCTTGACAGGGGCCACCGCAGATACGCAGTATTTT
TRBV6-6	.	.	TRBJ2-1	CASAPSVNEQFF	TGTGCCAGCGCGCCTAGCGTAAATGAGCAGTTCTTC
TRBV4-2	.	few	TRBJ2-3	CASSQEGRDTQYF	TGTGCCAGCAGCCAAGAGGGCAGAGATACGCAGTATTTT
TRBV11-3	TRBD1	.	TRBJ1-1	CASSLRQGSTEAFF	TGTGCCAGCAGCTTGAGACAGGGGAGCACTGAAGCTTTCTTT
TRBV5-4	.	.	TRBJ2-3	CASSLRGGGTQYF	TGTGCCAGCAGCTTGCGCGGTGGCGGTACGCAGTATTTT
TRBV2	.	.	TRBJ2-1	CASRRSYLFEQFF	TGTGCCAGCAGGAGATCCTATCTGTTCGAGCAGTTCTTC
TRBV5-1	TRBD1	.	TRBJ2-5	CASHNPGQEETQYF	TGCGCCAGCCACAACCCGGGACAGGAAGAGACCCAGTACTTC
TRBV5-4	.	.	TRBJ2-2	CASSIRAPVGELFF	TGTGCCAGCAGCATCAGGGCCCCGGTCGGGGAGCTGTTTTTT
TRBV28	TRBD2	.	TRBJ2-1	CASITGTSGRAYNEQFF	TGTGCCAGCATTACCGGGACTAGCGGGAGGGCCTACAATGAGCAGTTCTTC
TRBV19	.	.	TRBJ1-2	CASSLQEALAGYTF	TGTGCCAGTAGTCTACAGGAGGCCTTAGCTGGCTACACCTTC
TRBV5-1	.	.	TRBJ2-5	CASSLSGGEETQYF	TGCGCCAGCAGCTTGTCCGGGGGAGAAGAGACCCAGTACTTC
TRBV5-4	.	.	TRBJ1-2	CASSSFLRRAPNYGYTF	TGTGCCAGCAGCTCTTTCCTCCGAAGGGCGCCTAACTATGGCTACACCTTC
TRBV7-2	.	.	TRBJ2-3	CASSDLAGGADTQYF	TGTGCCAGCAGCGACCTAGCCGGAGGTGCAGATACGCAGTATTTT
TRBV27	TRBD1	.	TRBJ1-4	CASRRLTGANEKLFF	TGTGCCAGCAGGCGACTGACAGGGGCTAATGAAAAACTGTTTTTT
TRBV11-2	TRBD2	.	TRBJ2-2	CASSATPPGTIRSGELFF	TGTGCCAGCAGCGCCACCCCGCCCGGGACTATAAGATCTGGGGAGCTGTTTTTT
TRBV5-4	.	.	TRBJ2-5	CATGGRGRETQYF	TGTGCCACTGGGGGGAGGGGGCGAGAGACCCAGTACTTC
TRBV15	.	.	TRBJ2-1	CATSRVGTGEGEQFF	TGTGCCACCAGCAGAGTGGGAACAGGGGAGGGTGAGCAGTTCTTC
TRBV27	TRBD1	.	TRBJ2-4	CASSSPGTGDIKNIQYF	TGTGCCAGCAGTTCCCCCGGGACAGGAGACATCAAAAACATTCAGTACTTC
TRBV28	.	.	TRBJ2-3	CASSLTILESTDTQYF	TGTGCCAGCAGTTTAACGATACTAGAAAGCACAGATACGCAGTATTTT
TRBV27	.	.	TRBJ1-4	CASSLSDWGGKLFF	TGTGCCAGCAGTTTATCGGATTGGGGCGGAAAACTGTTTTTT
TRBV11-2	TRBD1	.	TRBJ2-7	CASSFRLGTGSLYEQYF	TGTGCCAGCAGCTTCAGGCTAGGGACAGGGTCCCTCTACGAGCAGTACTTC
TRBV10-3	.	few	TRBJ1-3	CAISESPGPSAGNTIYF	TGTGCCATCAGTGAGTCGCCGGGGCCCTCCGCGGGAAACACCATATATTTT
TRBV27	TRBD1	.	TRBJ1-5	CASSPDRGRGQPQHF	TGTGCCAGCAGTCCGGACAGGGGGCGTGGGCAGCCCCAGCATTTT
TRBV10-1	TRBD1	.	TRBJ1-1	CASSGGGTGANTEAFF	TGCGCCAGCAGTGGGGGAGGGACAGGCGCGAACACTGAAGCTTTCTTT
TRBV28	TRBD1	few	TRBJ1-2	CASSLRQGNYGYTF	TGTGCCAGCAGTTTGAGACAGGGTAACTATGGCTACACCTTC
TRBV2	.	.	TRBJ2-2	CASSDLGSANTGELFF	TGTGCCAGCAGTGATTTAGGCAGCGCGAACACCGGGGAGCTGTTTTTT
TRBV7-2	.	.	TRBJ2-2	CASRVDSNTGELFF	TGTGCCAGCAGGGTGGACTCGAACACCGGGGAGCTGTTTTTT
TRBV7-8	TRBD1	.	TRBJ1-5	CASSRTGGAYKNQPQHF	TGTGCCAGCAGCCGTACAGGGGGCGCGTACAAAAATCAGCCCCAGCATTTT
TRBV5-4	TRBD1	.	TRBJ1-3	CASSPGTGSGDTIYF	TGTGCCAGCAGCCCCGGGACAGGGTCCGGGGACACCATATATTTT
TRBV29-1	TRBD1	few	TRBJ2-3	CSVERTGTGMDTQYF	TGCAGCGTTGAAAGGACCGGGACAGGGATGGATACGCAGTATTTT
TRBV4-1	.	.	TRBJ1-5	CASSQGAARGPQPQHF	TGCGCTAGCAGCCAAGGGGCGGCGCGGGGCCCTCAGCCCCAGCATTTT
TRBV5-1	.	.	TRBJ1-4	CASSPRGGPPNEKLFF	TGCGCCAGCAGCCCTAGGGGGGGGCCTCCTAATGAAAAACTGTTTTTT
TRBV28	.	.	TRBJ1-2	CASSPGPNYGYTF	TGTGCCAGCAGCCCTGGACCTAACTATGGCTACACCTTC
TRBV29-1	TRBD1	.	TRBJ1-5	CSAATGNHNQPQHF	TGCAGCGCTGCGACAGGGAACCACAATCAGCCCCAGCATTTT
TRBV28	TRBD1	.	TRBJ2-6	CASTVTGATSGANVLTF	TGTGCCAGCACCGTGACAGGGGCCACCTCTGGGGCCAACGTCCTGACTTTC
TRBV7-9	.	.	TRBJ2-5	CASSLPPTETQYF	TGTGCCAGCAGCCTGCCCCCGACGGAGACCCAGTACTTC
TRBV5-1	.	.	TRBJ1-1	CASRLDGTSGTEAFF	TGCGCCAGCAGGCTTGACGGGACCTCGGGCACTGAAGCTTTCTTT
TRBV7-9	TRBD2	.	TRBJ2-5	CASSPIGGWSKETQYF	TGTGCCAGCAGCCCGATCGGGGGGTGGTCGAAAGAGACCCAGTACTTC
TRBV5-4	TRBD1	.	TRBJ1-1	CASSQIPGQGTFF	TGTGCCAGCAGCCAAATACCGGGACAGGGTACTTTCTTT
TRBV27	.	.	TRBJ2-5	CASRGHGRGSVETQYF	TGTGCCAGCCGGGGGCACGGGCGGGGGTCGGTGGAGACCCAGTACTTC
TRBV28	.	.	TRBJ2-5	CASSNRETSETQYF	TGTGCCAGCAGCAACAGGGAGACCTCAGAGACCCAGTACTTC
TRBV11-1	.	.	TRBJ2-7	CASSLNPPKQYF	TGTGCCAGCAGCTTAAACCCTCCGAAGCAGTACTTC
TRBV7-2	.	.	TRBJ2-1	CASGGRADGNEQFF	TGTGCCAGCGGGGGGAGAGCAGACGGGAATGAGCAGTTCTTC
TRBV7-2	.	.	TRBJ1-2	CASSASTGVFRRGYTF	TGTGCCAGCAGCGCTAGTACGGGGGTATTTCGTCGTGGCTACACCTTC
TRBV28	.	.	TRBJ1-6	CASSRHNSPLHF	TGTGCCAGCAGCCGACATAATTCACCCCTCCACTTT
TRBV28	TRBD1	.	TRBJ1-2	CASSHRGGYTF	TGTGCCAGCAGCCACAGGGGCGGCTACACCTTC
TRBV28	.	.	TRBJ2-3	CASSLGHYGTDTQYF	TGTGCCAGCAGTTTAGGTCATTACGGCACAGATACGCAGTATTTT
TRBV7-9	TRBD1	.	TRBJ1-1	CASSPRQGMNTEAFF	TGTGCCAGCAGCCCCCGACAGGGAATGAACACTGAAGCTTTCTTT
TRBV10-3	.	.	TRBJ2-7	CAISESTISSYEQYF	TGTGCCATCAGTGAGTCGACAATTAGCTCCTACGAGCAGTACTTC
TRBV10-3	.	.	TRBJ1-1	CAISARTEAFF	TGTGCCATCAGTGCGAGAACTGAAGCTTTCTTT
TRBV5-8	.	.	TRBJ1-2	CASSLGLDVGLSGYTF	TGTGCCAGCAGCTTGGGTTTAGACGTGGGTCTCTCTGGCTACACCTTC